These 25 T cell receptor beta chains were all obtained from the same sample, sequenced in a study of blood T cell repertoires in COVID-19. Sequencing used immunoSEQ multiplex PCR; TCRdb keeps in-frame clones, though not all of them. This sample yields fewer than 350,000 clones, of which around 90% are seen a single time; roughly 1.6% belongs to the top ten. The sample was PBMCs or T cells enriched from blood (not recorded which). These receptors were obtained from a woman under 30 with acute COVID-19.

The chain employs TRBV27 and TRBJ2-1; no clear D. Trimming pared 3 bases from V and 0 bases from J, leaving 12 bases between. Germline V gene data show CDR1 as MNHEY and CDR2 as SMNVEV (reference sequence). The CDR3 totals 16 residues. The CDR3 DNA is TGTGCCAGCAGTTTTTTGAGCGATCGCTCCTACAATGAGCAGTTCTTC. The encoded protein is CASSFLSDRSYNEQFF.

The chain joins TRBV4-3 to TRBJ1-2, with TRBD1 identical over 9 bases. CDR1 is LGHNA and CDR2 is YSLEER in the germline V gene. There are 14 residues in the CDR3. V dropped 1 base and J dropped 4; count of bases not matched to a gene: 1. Here the CDR3 DNA reads TGCGCCAGCAGCCAAGGGACAGGGGCCTATGGCTACACCTTC. Translation gives CASSQGTGAYGYTF.

The chain recombines TRBV30 with TRBJ2-1; 7 bases are shared with TRBD2. Germline trimming cut 2 bases from V and 0 bases from J; bases unmatched to any gene: 10. CDR1 and CDR2 (germline): GTSNPN, SVGIG (reference sequence). The length of the CDR3 is 17 residues. As DNA, the CDR3 is TGTGCCTGGAGTCGGCTAGCGGCGCTAGTCTCCTACAATGAGCAGTTCTTC. This gives the protein CAWSRLAALVSYNEQFF.

The chain joins TRBV14 to TRBJ2-5; 15 bases fit TRBD2. Trimming took 5 bases from V and 5 from J; bases not matched to a gene: 9. CDR1 SGHDN and CDR2 FVKESK come from the germline V gene. This CDR3 contains 17 residues. This CDR3 is CASSTWTSGRASETQYF. The CDR3 DNA reads as TGTGCCAGCAGCACCTGGACTAGCGGGAGGGCCTCGGAGACCCAGTACTTC.

The rearrangement uses TRBV2 and TRBJ2-6; 7 nucleotides line up with TRBD1. The CDR3 contains 17 residues. The germline gives CDR1 SNHLY, CDR2 FYNNEI. Trimming took 6 bases from V and 2 from J; bases not matched to a gene: 10. The CDR3 region is CASRGDRVLAGANVLTF. The CDR3 bases are TGTGCCAGCAGGGGTGACAGGGTACTCGCTGGGGCCAACGTCCTGACTTTC. The variable domain in full, with the rest retrieved from reference TRBV2 and TRBJ2-6, is EPEVTQTPSHQVTQMGQEVILRCVPISNHLYFYWYRQILGQKVEFLVSFYNNEISEKSEIFDDQFSVERPDGSNFTLKIRSTKLEDSAMYFCASRGDRVLAGANVLTFGAGSRLTVL.

This chain links TRBV27 with TRBJ1-5; tentative D call: TRBD1 (6 bases). The germline V and J ends were trimmed by 5 bases and 7 bases, with 18 bases remaining between them. The CDR3 length is 15 residues. CDR1 and CDR2 (germline): MNHEY, SMNVEV (reference sequence). CDR3 nucleotide sequence: TGTGCCAGCAGTCCGGGGGGGCGATTGGGGCAGCCCCAGCATTTT. Translation: CASSPGGRLGQPQHF.

This clone has a handful of counts. The chain links TRBV6-2 or TRBV6-3 to TRBJ1-4, with D uncertain. V lost 2 bases and J 3 bases, leaving 7 bases between the germline ends. The germline V gene has CDR1 MNHEY and CDR2 SVGEGT. The CDR3 length is 14 residues. The CDR3 spells CASSYISANEKLFF. In DNA, the CDR3 is TGTGCCAGCAGTTACATTTCGGCTAATGAAAAACTGTTTTTT.

The rearrangement uses TRBV11-2 and TRBJ2-7; TRBD2 matches 9 bases. Trimming took 5 bases from V and 4 from J; bases not matched to a gene: 9. CDR1 SGHAT and CDR2 FQNNGV come from the germline V gene. The CDR3 is 15 residues long. The CDR3 sequence is CASSPGLARGYEQYF. The CDR3 DNA is TGTGCCAGCAGCCCCGGACTAGCGAGGGGATACGAGCAGTACTTC.

The chain has TRBV24-1 and TRBJ1-1; perhaps TRBD1 as D (6 bases). V lost 9 bases, J lost 1 base, and 11 bases lay in between. The CDR3 is 13 residues long. Germline-derived CDR1 and CDR2 are KGHDR and SFDVKD. The CDR3 nucleotides read TGTGCCACCTTTACAGGGTCGAACACTGAAGCTTTCTTT. Translated, it gives CATFTGSNTEAFF.

This clone occurred a few times. The chain links TRBV3-1 (or the pseudogene TRBV3-2) to TRBJ1-6, with TRBD1 matching 8 bases. The V segment lost 4 bases and the J segment 8 bases; nucleotides outside the gene matches: 7. The CDR3 contains 15 residues. Germline values: CDR1 LGHDT, CDR2 YNNKEL (reference sequence). DNA for the CDR3: TGTGCCAGCAGCCGTGTGACAGGGGTGCATTCACCCCTCCACTTT. This translates into CASSRVTGVHSPLHF.

This clone has a single count. The chain joins TRBV24-1 to TRBJ1-5; D uncertain. With 5 bases removed from V and 0 bases from J, the gap between germline ends came to 7 bases. Germline CDR1 reads KGHDR; CDR2 reads SFDVKD. This CDR3 comprises 14 residues. The CDR3 nucleotides are TGTGCCACCAGTGGAGGGATTAGCAATCAGCCCCAGCATTTT. It translates to CATSGGISNQPQHF.

The J gene is TRBJ2-3, the V gene TRBV3-1 (or the pseudogene TRBV3-2); the D gene is possibly TRBD1 (6 bases). Trimming removed 4 bases at V and 5 bases at J, with 19 bases between. Germline assignment: CDR1 LGHDT and CDR2 YNNKEL (reference sequence). CDR3 length: 16 amino acids. DNA for the CDR3: TGTGCCAGCAGCCGAGGTGGGACACAACGAAAAGATACGCAGTATTTT. Amino acid sequence: CASSRGGTQRKDTQYF.

The chain combines TRBV5-4 with TRBJ2-1; TRBD2 agrees at 7 bases. CDR1 is SGHNT and CDR2 is YYREEE in the germline V gene (reference sequence). The CDR3 has 15 amino acids. V dropped 2 bases and J dropped 6; count of bases not matched to a gene: 8. CDR3 residues: CASSFRASGGNEQFF. The CDR3 DNA is TGTGCCAGCAGCTTCAGAGCCTCGGGGGGCAATGAGCAGTTCTTC. Full variable domain (remainder filled in from reference TRBV5-4 and TRBJ2-1): ETGVTQSPTHLIKTRGQQVTLRCSSQSGHNTVSWYQQALGQGPQFIFQYYREEENGRGNFPPRFSGLQFPNYSSELNVNALELDDSALYLCASSFRASGGNEQFFGPGTRLTVL.

V usage is TRBV30 and J usage is TRBJ2-7, with TRBD1 as a possible D gene (6 bases). V was pared by 4 bases and J by 3 bases, with 16 bases between. CDR1 and CDR2 (germline): GTSNPN, SVGIG (reference sequence). The CDR3 sequence is 14 residues long. The CDR3 bases are TGTGCCTGGACCCGGACAGATAGAAGCTACGAGCAGTACTTC. Translated, it gives CAWTRTDRSYEQYF.

The gene calls are TRBV5-6 and TRBJ2-1, with 7 positions matching TRBD2. V lost 1 base and J lost 0; bases outside the gene matches: 7. This CDR3 spans 17 amino acids. Germline lookup yields CDR1 SGHDT and CDR2 YYEEEE. The CDR3: CASSLRSLAVSYNEQFF. The CDR3 DNA sequence: TGTGCCAGCAGCTTGAGGTCGCTAGCGGTCTCCTACAATGAGCAGTTCTTC.

The chain carries TRBV28 and TRBJ2-1, with 10 bases that match TRBD2. The trim removed 4 bases at V and 8 bases at J, leaving 11 bases unmatched. There are 16 residues in the CDR3. Per germline, CDR1 MDHEN and CDR2 SYDVKM. The CDR3 protein is CASSSPGGTSVDEQFF. The CDR3 DNA reads as TGTGCCAGCAGTTCTCCCGGGGGGACTAGCGTCGATGAGCAGTTCTTC.

The gene calls are TRBV4-3 and TRBJ1-5, with D perhaps matching TRBD1 (5 bases). The CDR3 consists of 15 residues. V gave up 0 bases and J gave up 3 bases, with 9 bases separating them. Germline CDR1 and CDR2: LGHNA and YSLEER. CDR3 sequence (DNA): TGCGCCAGCAGCCAAGACGGGGGGGACAATCAGCCCCAGCATTTT. Amino acids: CASSQDGGDNQPQHF.

CDR3 coding DNA: TGTGCCTGGGAGGGGGACAGCTACAATGAGCAGTTCTTC. Its protein product is CAWEGDSYNEQFF. The gene calls are TRBV30 and TRBJ2-1; TRBD1 aligns across 7 bases. This CDR3 spans 13 amino acids. From germline, CDR1 is GTSNPN and CDR2 SVGIG (reference sequence). J gave up 3 bases and V 5 bases, and 4 bases lay outside the gene matches.

This clone was picked up a small number of times. The chain combines TRBV28 with TRBJ1-2, with D hard to call. The CDR3 is 11 amino acids. Deletions cut 10 bases from V and 7 bases from J, with 13 bases between. Looked up from germline, CDR1 is MDHEN and CDR2 is SYDVKM. CDR3 loop: CAISRRGGYTF. For the CDR3, the DNA is TGTGCCATCAGCCGGCGGGGTGGCTACACCTTC.

The V and J genes are TRBV18 and TRBJ2-7; D gene unclear. The CDR3 contains 13 residues. The V gene's germline CDR1 is KGHSH and CDR2 LQKENI. V dropped 3 bases and J dropped 1 base, with 7 bases sitting between them. The CDR3 DNA follows: TGTGCCAGCTCACCGCCCGGGTCCTACGAGCAGTACTTC. Translated, it gives CASSPPGSYEQYF.

This chain links TRBV21-1 with TRBJ1-2; the table assigns TRBD1, which was not confirmed against the DNA. TRBV21-1 is a pseudogene locus. CDR3 size: 14 residues. The CDR3 nucleotides read TGTGCCAGCAGCATACCGACAGGGTGCTATGGCTACACCTTC. Protein: CASSIPTGCYGYTF.

The chain combines TRBV19 with TRBJ1-2, with D possibly matching TRBD1 (6 bases). The CDR3 length is 15 residues. The V end lost 3 bases, the J end lost 0 bases, and 11 bases lay between the germline ends. Per the germline V gene, CDR1 is LNHDA and CDR2 is SQIVND (reference sequence). In DNA form, the CDR3 reads TGTGCCAGTAGTATTACAGGGTCGGCTAACTATGGCTACACCTTC. It codes for CASSITGSANYGYTF. The variable domain in full, completed from reference TRBV19 and TRBJ1-2, reads DGGITQSPKYLFRKEGQNVTLSCEQNLNHDAMYWYRQDPGQGLRLIYYSQIVNDFQKGDIAEGYSVSREKKESFPLTVTSAQKNPTAFYLCASSITGSANYGYTFGSGTRLTVV.

This clone occurred many times. V gene TRBV15 combines with J gene TRBJ2-1; 10 bases are shared with TRBD2. Trimming at V came to 2 bases and at J to 4 bases, leaving 8 bases not matched to a gene. This CDR3 contains 17 residues. Germline V CDR1 and CDR2: LNHNV, YYDKDF (reference sequence). The CDR3 is CATSRILRTSGYNEQFF. The CDR3 nucleotides are TGTGCCACCAGCAGAATTCTCCGGACTAGCGGTTACAATGAGCAGTTCTTC.

The V and J genes are TRBV18 and TRBJ2-3, with a tentative D call TRBD1 (6 bases). Per the germline V gene, CDR1 is KGHSH and CDR2 is LQKENI. The ends were cut back, 0 bases at V and 4 bases at J, with 14 bases in the middle. The CDR3 runs to 16 residues. CDR3 sequence (DNA): TGTGCCAGCTCACCACCGGGGGCAGGCCTCGCAGATACGCAGTATTTT. Amino acid sequence: CASSPPGAGLADTQYF.

Only a few counts were recorded for this clone. The V gene is TRBV11-2, the J gene TRBJ2-7; 7 bases match TRBD1. This CDR3 contains 15 residues. V lost 1 base, J lost 3 bases, and 6 bases stayed unmatched. Germline loops: CDR1 SGHAT, CDR2 FQNNGV. The CDR3 nucleotides are TGTGCCAGCAGCTTAGTCACAGGGGTCTACTACGAGCAGTACTTC. This gives the protein CASSLVTGVYYEQYF.